The 2 T cell receptor beta chains given below trace back to one sample, sequenced in a study of T cells in Graves' hyperthyroidism and ophthalmopathy. There were TCR beta CDR3 regions amplified from RNA transcripts. First-round RT-PCR targeting the TCR CDR3 was performed with the HTBI primer set. TCRdb analysed the multiplex PCR reads with MiXCR anew, one entry per CDR3 protein. The sample shows approximately 510,000 distinct CDR3 sequences, less than 25% of them seen only once. The sequencing sample was made of blood. Receptors originate from a man aged 18 to 29 with Graves' hyperthyroidism.

The table lists this clonotype with a few counts. This rearrangement joins TRBV28 to TRBJ2-3; 10 bases line up with TRBD2. CDR3 length: 15 residues. The V gene end was trimmed by 2 bases and the J gene end by 4 bases; junction bases not matched to a gene: 3. CDR1 is MDHEN, CDR2 SYDVKM, per germline. CDR3 sequence reads: CASSLRLAGADTQYF. The DNA for the CDR3 is TGTGCCAGCAGTTTACGGCTAGCGGGAGCAGATACGCAGTATTTT.

Ten or more counts support this clonotype. The chain is built from TRBV7-2 and TRBJ2-5, with D tentatively TRBD2 (6 bases). The CDR3 runs 14 residues. The germline V gene encodes CDR1 SGHTA and CDR2 FQGNSA. With 3 bases removed from V and 5 bases from J, the gap between germline ends came to 13 bases. The CDR3 is CASSFTGEEETQYF. The DNA for the CDR3 is TGTGCCAGCAGCTTCACGGGGGAGGAGGAGACCCAGTACTTC. Full variable domain (rest looked up from reference TRBV7-2 and TRBJ2-5): GAGVSQSPSNKVTEKGKDVELRCDPISGHTALYWYRQSLGQGLEFLIYFQGNSAPDKSGLPSDRFSAERTGGSVSTLTIQRTQQEDSAVYLCASSFTGEEETQYFGPGTRLLVL.